This note documents a single TCR beta chain sequence. The CDR3 consists of 16 residues. V was shortened by 0 bases and J by 4 bases, with 14 bases between the two germline ends. CDR1 and CDR2 from the germline V gene are SGHNT and YYREEE (reference sequence). This sample was taken from a study of blood T cell repertoires in COVID-19. About the research overall: Some COVID-19 samples were acute and others convalescent; all came from the United States, Italy and Spain.

Clones were read by immunoSEQ multiplex PCR, and TCRdb kept only the in-frame ones, dropping some. The data contain roughly 330,000 clones, around 90% of them seen just once; the ten biggest clones take up around 4.6%. V usage is TRBV5-4 and J usage is TRBJ2-1, with TRBD1 as a possible D gene (5 bases). The clonotype originates from a man aged 25 to 40 who had recovered from COVID-19. Sequencing was performed on PBMCs or T cells enriched from blood (not recorded which). The CDR3 region is CASSLGGQVVYNEQFF. DNA of the CDR3: TGTGCCAGCAGCTTGGGGGGCCAGGTGGTATACAATGAGCAGTTCTTC.